The present T cell receptor beta chain was sequenced within a study of cytomegalovirus exposure and HLA in healthy donors. Findings of the study overall: According to an earlier analysis, most TCR beta V segments yielded productive rearrangements about 90% or about 30% of the time. A later analysis linked around 15,000 TCR beta sequences to HLA alleles at 0.05 false discovery rate. The availability of immune exposure information extended only to CMV serostatus.

These donors counted as nominally healthy when sampled, but unrecorded immune exposures were likely. In this sample, this clone turned up a few times. Antigen: not known. CDR1 is MDHEN, CDR2 SYDVKM, per germline. CDR3 length: 16 amino acids. The V end lost 8 bases, the J end lost 1 base, and 21 bases lay between the germline ends. PCR used 60 Vbeta primers and 13 Jbeta primers. This table comes from immunoSEQ multiplex PCR, and its TCRdb copy is limited to in-frame clones, with some not included. In the table there are around 130,000 clones, around 70% of which are singletons. The V call is TRBV28, the J call TRBJ2-7, with D tentatively TRBD1 (6 bases). The clonotype originates from a woman aged 40 to 49 in good health and CMV-seropositive. The sample was PBMCs. The CDR3 DNA reads TGTGCCAGCCTCCACGAGGGGGACGGAGTTTCCTACGAGCAGTACTTC. Translated, it gives CASLHEGDGVSYEQYF.